The 2 T cell receptor beta chains in this list originate from one sample, sequenced in a study of early T cells in non-severe SARS-CoV-2 infection. TCRdb itself ran the 5' RACE reads through MiXCR, one entry per CDR3 protein. In the table there are about 69,000 distinct CDR3 sequences, roughly a tenth of which are singletons. Sequencing was performed on whole blood. The receptors were gathered from an adult who was a healthcare worker with PCR-confirmed SARS-CoV-2 infection or an uninfected control (not recorded which).

The chain carries TRBV7-9 and TRBJ2-2; D may be TRBD1 or TRBD2 (5 bases each). Germline CDR1 SEHNR, CDR2 FQNEAQ (reference sequence). There are 15 residues in the CDR3. V was pared by 5 bases and J by 7 bases, with 17 bases between. CDR3 sequence (DNA): TGTGCCAGCAGCCCCCCGACGGGGCGCATCGGGGAGCTGTTTTTT. It yields the protein CASSPPTGRIGELFF. Variable domain in full (rest from reference TRBV7-9 and TRBJ2-2): DTGVSQNPRHKITKRGQNVTFRCDPISEHNRLYWYRQTLGQGPEFLTYFQNEAQLEKSRLLSDRFSAERPKGSFSTLEIQRTEQGDSAMYLCASSPPTGRIGELFFGEGSRLTVL.

This clonotype was seen only a few times. V gene TRBV7-9 combines with J gene TRBJ1-1; D may be TRBD1 (5 bases). Per the germline V gene, CDR1 is SEHNR and CDR2 is FQNEAQ (reference sequence). The CDR3 spans 13 residues. The ends were cut back, 6 bases at V and 1 base at J, with 9 bases in the middle. The CDR3 region is CASRTAQNTEAFF. CDR3 DNA sequence: TGTGCCAGCAGGACAGCTCAGAACACTGAAGCTTTCTTT.